This T cell receptor (beta chain) was obtained from a study of blood T cells in healthy people across ages. Turning to the study itself: About one barcoded TCR beta cDNA was captured per two T cells.

A second PCR, run for roughly 7 to 12 cycles, used a sample-barcoded 5' primer plus a J-beta primer mix. The template-switch adaptor, which had 12 random nucleotides, put a tag on each cDNA molecule. Sequencing recovered at least 3 million CDR3-containing paired-end reads from each sample. TCRdb fed the 5' RACE reads into MiXCR, producing one record per CDR3 protein. Of 870,000 or so distinct CDR3 sequences in the sample, under 35% were seen once. Study results and limitations: Per million T cells, the diversity of TCR beta decreased roughly linearly as age advanced.

The V end lost 6 bases, the J end lost 1 base, and 10 bases lay between the germline ends. The CDR3 sequence is 14 residues long. Per germline, CDR1 MNHEY and CDR2 SVGEGT. This clonotype was seen at least ten times. What it binds is unknown. Sequencing used blood. The clonotype was recovered from an elderly woman in good health. This chain links TRBV6-2 or TRBV6-3 with TRBJ2-1; a weak D match, TRBD2 (7 bases). The CDR3 nucleotides are TGTGCCAGCAGCAAGGGGGGGTCCTACAATGAGCAGTTCTTC. This encodes CASSKGGSYNEQFF.